The 12 T cell receptor beta chains presented below share a single source sample, sequenced in a study of Ad26.COV2.S vaccination and SARS-CoV-2 variants. Treatment reported: about 20 received Ad26.COV2.S at low or high dose, single or two shots; several received placebo; per-sample allocation not given. Vaccine and placebo recipients were sampled on day 63 after the first injection. Sequencing was performed with immunoSEQ multiplex PCR; in TCRdb, only in-frame clones are kept and a portion is missing. The table has around 450,000 clones, roughly 87% seen once. The sample consisted of peripheral blood, taken in a trial of Ad26.COV2.S vaccine versus placebo. Receptors originate from a person between 18 and 59 years old who received the Ad26.COV2.S COVID-19 vaccine or a placebo.

This chain joins TRBV27 and TRBJ1-1, with a weak D call TRBD1 (6 bases). Trimming stripped 7 bases from V and 0 bases from J, with 18 bases between. The length of the CDR3 is 16 residues. Germline-derived CDR1 and CDR2 are MNHEY and SMNVEV (reference sequence). This chain's CDR3 is CASTSLQGPLNTEAFF. The CDR3, as DNA: TGTGCCAGCACCTCCTTACAGGGTCCCCTGAACACTGAAGCTTTCTTT.

The V gene is TRBV20-1, the J gene TRBJ2-3, with D possibly matching TRBD1 (6 bases). The ends were cut back, 3 bases at V and 2 bases at J, with 15 bases in the middle. The CDR3 has 15 residues. Germline CDR1 is DFQATT and CDR2 is SNEGSKA (reference sequence). DNA for the CDR3: TGCAGTGCTAGTGAGTCTGGACAGAACACAGATACGCAGTATTTT. Protein product: CSASESGQNTDTQYF.

The DNA for the CDR3 is TGTGCCAGCAGAATAGGGGGCACTGAAGCTTTCTTT. This encodes CASRIGGTEAFF. V gene TRBV28 combines with J gene TRBJ1-1, with a tentative D call TRBD1 (6 bases). The ends were cut back, 6 bases at V and 4 bases at J, with 9 bases in the middle. The CDR3 runs to 12 residues. The V gene's germline CDR1 is MDHEN and CDR2 SYDVKM.

This clone was detected only once. CDR3 amino acids: CASSLGLAGVGELFF. The CDR3 DNA is TGTGCCAGCAGTCTGGGACTAGCGGGAGTCGGGGAGCTGTTTTTT. V gene TRBV13 combines with J gene TRBJ2-2, with 14 positions matching TRBD2. With 6 bases clipped from V and 7 bases from J, the junction kept 4 bases outside the gene matches. In germline, CDR1 is PRHDT, CDR2 FYEKMQ (reference sequence). The CDR3 is 15 amino acids. Variable domain in full (rest from reference TRBV13 and TRBJ2-2): AAGVIQSPRHLIKEKRETATLKCYPIPRHDTVYWYQQGPGQDPQFLISFYEKMQSDKGSIPDRFSAQQFSDYHSELNMSSLELGDSALYFCASSLGLAGVGELFFGEGSRLTVL.

CDR3 in DNA: TGTGCCAGCAGTGCCCGCTCCGGGACAGGGGGGGAAAAACTGTTTTTT. It specifies CASSARSGTGGEKLFF. The rearrangement joins TRBV27 to TRBJ1-4; TRBD1 agrees at 11 bases. This CDR3 spans 16 amino acids. Trimming at V came to 5 bases and at J to 8 bases, leaving 10 bases not matched to a gene. CDR1 MNHEY and CDR2 SMNVEV come from the germline V gene (reference sequence).

For this clone: Distinct nucleotide sequences in the sample also encode this CDR3. The rearrangement links TRBV7-9 to TRBJ1-6; D unresolved. Per germline, CDR1 SEHNR and CDR2 FQNEAQ (reference sequence). The ends were cut back, 1 base at V and 7 bases at J, with 2 bases in the middle. The CDR3 totals 12 residues. The CDR3 bases are TGTGCCAGCAGCTTAGGAAATTCACCCCTCCACTTT. It translates to CASSLGNSPLHF.

The V call is TRBV18, the J call TRBJ2-7; no reliable D call. V lost 1 base, J lost 2 bases, and 6 bases lay in between. CDR1 and CDR2 (germline): KGHSH, LQKENI. CDR3 length: 13 residues. CDR3: CASSPRGPYEQYF. CDR3 sequence (DNA): TGTGCCAGCTCACCACGAGGACCCTACGAGCAGTACTTC.

The chain recombines TRBV28 with TRBJ1-5, with a weak D call TRBD1 (5 bases). V was pared by 3 bases and J by 6 bases, with 12 bases between. This CDR3 contains 14 residues. Looked up from germline, CDR1 is MDHEN and CDR2 is SYDVKM. This CDR3 is CASSFRAGVQPQHF. CDR3 nucleotide sequence: TGTGCCAGCAGTTTTCGGGCGGGGGTTCAGCCCCAGCATTTT.

The genes are TRBV7-2 and TRBJ2-5; a weak D match, TRBD2 (6 bases). There are 13 residues in the CDR3. V was pared by 5 bases and J by 3 bases, with 10 bases between. The germline CDR1 and CDR2 sequences are SGHTA and FQGNSA. This CDR3 reads CASSRDWEETQYF. DNA for the CDR3: TGTGCCAGCAGCCGGGACTGGGAAGAGACCCAGTACTTC.

V usage is TRBV19 and J usage is TRBJ1-5, with 9 bases identical to TRBD1. V was clipped by 6 bases and J by 7 bases; unmatched bases: 10. The CDR3 is made up of 15 amino acids. CDR1 and CDR2 (germline): LNHDA, SQIVND (reference sequence). The CDR3 reads CASRVDRGVGQPQHF. DNA of the CDR3: TGTGCCAGTAGAGTGGACAGGGGAGTAGGACAGCCCCAGCATTTT.

The chain links TRBV28 to TRBJ2-3; D gene unclear. V lost 6 bases to trimming and J lost 0 bases, with 7 bases between them. Germline lookup yields CDR1 MDHEN and CDR2 SYDVKM. CDR3 length: 13 amino acids. The CDR3 DNA follows: TGTGCCAGCAGGCGACAAAGCACAGATACGCAGTATTTT. Its translation: CASRRQSTDTQYF.

This clone has just a few counts. The chain has TRBV30 and TRBJ2-3, with D unresolved. This CDR3 is built from 10 residues. Trimming cost V 7 bases and J 4 bases, with 6 bases left between them. Germline V gene sequence: CDR1 GTSNPN, CDR2 SVGIG (reference sequence). CDR3 DNA sequence: TGTGCCTTCGGCGCAGATACGCAGTATTTT. Amino acid sequence: CAFGADTQYF.